This T cell receptor (beta chain) was sequenced for a study of monozygotic twins with inflammatory bowel disease (dated by TCRdb to about 2019). About the study as a whole: The complete study included some 28 monozygotic twin pairs: 19 IBD-discordant Danish pairs and nine German pairs, of which four were IBD-concordant and five were IBD-discordant. Each individual had, on average, about 151 000 unique TCRalpha sequences and 181 000 unique TCRbeta sequences available for analysis. The search for disease-associated traits relied mainly on comparing, within discordant pairs, IBD patients with their genetically identical healthy co-twins.

Study-wide conclusions, independent of this receptor: Compared with healthy twins, IBD patients shared fewer clonotypes with other individuals, and the difference was most pronounced in patients with signs of disease activity. TCRbeta repertoire diversity, by inverse Simpson index, was decreased in IBD patients compared with their healthy co-twins. Repertoire similarity did not differ between concordant and discordant twins, possibly due to limited statistical power. Background noise and inter-individual variability may have been introduced into the repertoires by the differing immunosuppressive treatments among patients. Different T cell subtypes could not be distinguished in the analysis. The results gave no support for a single strong signal or clonotype linked to IBD.

A remark on this clonotype: It has no known antigen specificity.

Measured from the cysteine to the phenylalanine, the CDR3 is 15 residues long. Only the protein is available. From a lookup of the germline V gene (reference sequence), CDR1 and CDR2 are SEHNR and FQNEAQ. Libraries came from 5' RACE. Each TCR library was prepared from around 3.5 ug of total RNA. For each sample, cDNA synthesis with SMARTScribe reverse transcriptase was split into eight separate reactions. During cDNA synthesis, unique molecular identifiers containing a 6-nucleotide sample barcode were introduced by template switching. Amplification of TCRalpha and TCRbeta cDNA involved two nested PCRs of around 15 and 9 cycles, and each PCR was followed by bead purification. Before amplification, the cDNA was treated with uracil DNA-glycosylase and purified using the QIAquick PCR purification kit. The second PCR was the step at which Illumina TruSeq-compatible adapters and sample-specific barcodes were added. TapeStation and Qubit were used to check library quality and concentration, and about 5.2 ng of each library went into the pool. Sequencing of the pooled libraries was done on an Illumina HiSeq2500 single-index Rapid Run using custom sequencing primers and 2 x 100 bp reads. As for the original processing: MiGEC version 1.2.6 was used for UMI-based consensus assembly to correct PCR and sequencing errors. MiXCR version 2.1.1 was used to carry out V(D)J alignment, clonotype assembly and CDR3 extraction. To normalise gene usage, clonotype sharing and MAIT/NKT TCR abundance, the top 1000, 10 000 and 20 000 clonotypes in each sample were analysed. Diversity was computed as the inverse Simpson index with the vegan R package after downsampling to 27 000 UMIs. Paired Mann-Whitney U tests were applied to discordant twin pairs, and Benjamini-Hochberg correction was used for multiple testing. Once TCRdb had reprocessed the reads, it stored one entry per CDR3 protein sequence and supplied no DNA. The V and J calls follow TCRdb's processing rather than the paper's. Per the sample table, the count is 330,000 or so distinct CDR3 sequences. Of the sample, 2% to 2.5% is held by the ten largest clones.

From each donor, an approximately 2.5 ml peripheral blood sample was drawn into PAXgene tubes and stored at -80 degrees C. Without T cell sorting, total RNA was isolated from whole blood using the PAXgene blood miRNA kit on an automated QIAcube. Deep TCRalpha and TCRbeta repertoire profiling with unique molecular barcoding was performed on peripheral blood of monozygotic twin pairs concordant or discordant for inflammatory bowel disease. Smoking habits were recorded for all twin pairs, and individuals were classified as current, former or never smokers. The sequenced sample consisted of blood. The V and J genes are TRBV7-9 and TRBJ1-1; TCRdb lists TRBD1, though no DNA is available to test this call. The sequence came from a human donor with ulcerative colitis or Crohn's disease, or a healthy co-twin of an affected twin (not recorded which). For the CDR3, the sequence is CASSYRDRLNTEAFF.